The present T cell receptor (beta chain) was sequenced within a study of T cell changes during pregnancy in multiple sclerosis. The table came from immunoSEQ multiplex PCR; TCRdb's copy has only in-frame clones and leaves some out. Counted here are about 69,000 clones, approximately 86% occurring once; the ten biggest clones make up approximately 3.4%. Here the sequenced sample was peripheral blood, taken before pregnancy. This sequence originates from a female donor with multiple sclerosis, enrolled in a pregnancy study.

As DNA, the CDR3 is TGTGCCAGCAGCTCGGTATCACAGGCCTCCTACGAGCAGTACTTC. As protein: CASSSVSQASYEQYF. This rearrangement joins TRBV7-2 to TRBJ2-7, with a possible D match to TRBD1 (5 bases). Deletions cut 4 bases from V and 0 bases from J, with 13 bases between. The CDR3 has 15 amino acids. Germline loops: CDR1 SGHTA, CDR2 FQGNSA.